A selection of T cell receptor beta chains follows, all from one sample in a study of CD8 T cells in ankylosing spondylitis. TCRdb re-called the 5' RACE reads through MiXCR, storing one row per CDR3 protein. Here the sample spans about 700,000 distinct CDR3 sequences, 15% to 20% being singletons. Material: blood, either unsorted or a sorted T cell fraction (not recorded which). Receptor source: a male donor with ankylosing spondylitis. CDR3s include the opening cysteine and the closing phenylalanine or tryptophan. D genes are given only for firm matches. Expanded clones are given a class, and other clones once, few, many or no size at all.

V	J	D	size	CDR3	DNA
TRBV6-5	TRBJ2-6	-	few	CASSYSQAGANVLTF	TGTGCCAGCAGTTACTCCCAGGCTGGGGCCAACGTCCTGACTTTC
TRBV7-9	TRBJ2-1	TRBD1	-	CASSSWTGSNNEQFF	TGTGCCAGCAGCTCTTGGACAGGGAGCAACAATGAGCAGTTCTTC
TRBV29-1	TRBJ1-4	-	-	CSVGTGKTEKLFF	TGCAGCGTTGGAACAGGGAAAACGGAAAAACTGTTTTTT
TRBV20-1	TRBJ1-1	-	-	CSAREWGTEAFF	TGCAGTGCTAGAGAGTGGGGGACTGAAGCTTTCTTT
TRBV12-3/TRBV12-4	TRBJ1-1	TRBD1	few	CASSRDRPEAFF	TGTGCCAGCAGCCGGGACAGGCCTGAAGCTTTCTTT
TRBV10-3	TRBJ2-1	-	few	CAIPTSQVNSYNEQFF	TGTGCCATCCCCACTTCACAGGTAAACTCCTACAATGAGCAGTTCTTC
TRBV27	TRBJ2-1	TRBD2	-	CASMDLADPREQFF	TGTGCCAGCATGGATCTAGCGGACCCGCGTGAGCAGTTCTTC
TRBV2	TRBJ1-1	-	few	CASSDWRIAFF	TGTGCCAGCAGTGATTGGAGAATAGCTTTCTTT
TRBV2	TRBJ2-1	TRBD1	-	CASRAIAQGATIPEQFF	TGTGCCAGCAGAGCCATAGCACAGGGGGCTACAATACCTGAGCAGTTCTTC
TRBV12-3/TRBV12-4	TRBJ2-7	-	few	CASRNQAYEQYF	TGTGCCAGCAGGAACCAAGCCTACGAGCAGTACTTC
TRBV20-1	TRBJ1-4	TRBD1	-	CSAPGQGTEKLFF	TGCAGTGCTCCCGGACAGGGAACTGAAAAACTGTTTTTT
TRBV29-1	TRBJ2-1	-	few	CSVVLTETYNEQFF	TGCAGCGTTGTATTAACGGAAACCTACAATGAGCAGTTCTTC